The next 19 T cell receptor beta chains were all read from a single sample in a study of T cells and Merkel cell carcinoma outcomes. Profiling relied on immunoSEQ multiplex PCR, and the TCRdb table lists in-frame clones only, not all of them. This table has about 19,000 clones, over 70% appearing once. The source material was tumor tissue from Merkel cell carcinoma. The receptors were sampled from a human donor with Merkel cell carcinoma.

This chain links TRBV6-6 with TRBJ2-2, with TRBD1 identical over 7 bases. This CDR3 comprises 15 residues. Germline trimming cut 6 bases from V and 0 bases from J; bases unmatched to any gene: 4. The V gene's germline CDR1 is MNHNY and CDR2 SVGAGI (reference sequence). The CDR3 DNA reads TGTGCCAGCAGCCTGACAGGGACGAACACCGGGGAGCTGTTTTTT. Residues: CASSLTGTNTGELFF.

This chain joins TRBV13 and TRBJ1-6; D ambiguous. V was pared by 1 base and J by 10 bases, with 5 bases between. CDR1 PRHDT and CDR2 FYEKMQ come from the germline V gene (reference sequence). The CDR3 contains 12 residues. CDR3 DNA: TGTGCCAGCAGCTTAGCTGTATCACCCCTCCACTTT. Translated: CASSLAVSPLHF.

The CDR3 DNA follows: TGTGCCAGCAGCGTAGGGGGCACCGGAGGGACCCAGTACTTC. It is translated as CASSVGGTGGTQYF. V and J are TRBV9 and TRBJ2-5; TRBD1 or TRBD2 may be the D gene (5 bases each). V was trimmed by 0 bases and J by 7 bases, leaving 13 bases between them. Germline assignment: CDR1 SGDLS and CDR2 YYNGEE. The CDR3 is 14 amino acids.

The J gene is TRBJ2-2, the V gene TRBV29-1; D not certain. V was cut by 4 bases and J by 1 base, with 13 bases left in between. The CDR3 has 15 residues. Germline V gene data show CDR1 as SQVTM and CDR2 as ANQGSEA. The CDR3 region is CSVVFSDLNTGELFF. Written as DNA, the CDR3 is TGCAGCGTTGTTTTTTCCGACTTGAACACCGGGGAGCTGTTTTTT.

The CDR3 region is CASSYVGRKNEKLFF. The CDR3, as DNA: TGTGCCAGCAGTTACGTAGGCAGAAAAAATGAAAAACTGTTTTTT. The chain carries TRBV6-5 and TRBJ1-4; no clear D. Germline assignment: CDR1 MNHEY and CDR2 SVGAGI. V was cut by 2 bases and J by 5 bases, with 12 bases left in between. The CDR3 totals 15 residues.

The rearrangement uses TRBV19 and TRBJ2-6; weak D call: TRBD1 (6 bases). V gave up 3 bases and J gave up 0 bases, with 12 bases separating them. CDR3 size: 17 residues. Per germline, CDR1 LNHDA and CDR2 SQIVND (reference sequence). Written as DNA, the CDR3 is TGTGCCAGTAGTATCGCAGGGGCAAGCTCTGGGGCCAACGTCCTGACTTTC. Amino acids: CASSIAGASSGANVLTF.

For this clone: One junction end does not reproduce the germline sequence, and a read error may be involved. The CDR3 region has the DNA TGTGCTAGCAGCCTCCGGGACTCGAGGACCGGGGAGCTGTTTTTT. This translates into CASSLRDSRTGELFF. The chain combines TRBV7-7 with TRBJ2-2, with a tentative D call TRBD2 (6 bases). Per germline, CDR1 SSHAT and CDR2 FNYEAQ (reference sequence). This CDR3 comprises 15 residues.

The chain has TRBV11-3 and TRBJ2-7; TRBD2 is a possible D gene (6 bases). The CDR3 totals 13 residues. Deletions cut 4 bases from V and 6 bases from J, with 13 bases between. Germline values: CDR1 SGHNT, CDR2 YENEEA. The CDR3 spells CASSSEGLSEQYF. The CDR3, as DNA: TGTGCCAGCAGCTCGGAGGGGTTAAGCGAGCAGTACTTC. The complete variable domain, with remaining parts taken from reference TRBV11-3 and TRBJ2-7, reads EAGVVQSPRYKIIEKKQPVAFWCNPISGHNTLYWYLQNLGQGPELLIRYENEEAVDDSQLPKDRFSAERLKGVDSTLKIQPAELGDSAVYLCASSSEGLSEQYFGPGTRLTVT.

The chain is built from TRBV28 and TRBJ1-5; D not resolved. The V and J ends lost 6 bases and 4 bases respectively, with 16 bases between them. Germline loops: CDR1 MDHEN, CDR2 SYDVKM. The CDR3 contains 15 residues. CDR3 in amino acids: CASRLRWTMNQPQHF. In DNA form, the CDR3 reads TGTGCCAGCAGACTGCGGTGGACGATGAATCAGCCCCAGCATTTT.

This chain uses TRBV6-5 with TRBJ2-1; perhaps TRBD2 as D (6 bases). The ends were cut back, 6 bases at V and 0 bases at J, with 12 bases in the middle. There are 15 residues in the CDR3. Germline-derived CDR1 and CDR2 are MNHEY and SVGAGI. The CDR3: CASRGDSFSYNEQFF. DNA for the CDR3: TGTGCCAGCAGGGGGGACTCCTTCTCCTACAATGAGCAGTTCTTC.

This sequence joins TRBV6-1 and TRBJ1-5; D might be TRBD1 (5 bases). V dropped 3 bases and J dropped 9 bases, with 12 bases sitting between them. Per germline, CDR1 MNHNS and CDR2 SASEGT. The length of the CDR3 is 13 residues. The CDR3 loop is CASSDQGTRPQHF. In DNA, the CDR3 is TGTGCCAGCAGTGACCAGGGTACCCGGCCCCAGCATTTT.

V and J are TRBV6-6 and TRBJ2-7; perhaps TRBD2 as D (6 bases). The CDR3 is 14 amino acids. Trimming removed 2 bases at V and 2 bases at J, with 10 bases between. Germline V gene lookup returns CDR1 MNHNY and CDR2 SVGAGI (reference sequence). The CDR3 coding sequence is TGTGCCAGCAGTTACCGGGGGATACCCTACGAGCAGTACTTC. It codes for CASSYRGIPYEQYF.

The rearrangement links TRBV28 to TRBJ1-5, with no clear D. CDR3 length: 12 residues. Trimming cost V 1 base and J 6 bases, with 4 bases left between them. CDR1 and CDR2 from the germline V gene are MDHEN and SYDVKM. This CDR3 is CASSLLTQPQHF. CDR3 DNA: TGTGCCAGCAGTTTATTAACTCAGCCCCAGCATTTT.

The rearrangement joins TRBV4-1 to TRBJ2-5; D is unresolved. The germline V gene has CDR1 MGHRA and CDR2 YSYEKL. Deletions cut 0 bases from V and 2 bases from J, with 10 bases between. The CDR3 sequence is 15 residues long. CDR3 residues: CASSQEEVRQETQYF. CDR3 nucleotide sequence: TGCGCCAGCAGCCAAGAAGAAGTTAGACAAGAGACCCAGTACTTC.

The chain is built from TRBV27 and TRBJ2-2; the D gene is possibly TRBD1 (5 bases). Germline V CDR1 and CDR2: MNHEY, SMNVEV (reference sequence). Deletions cut 5 bases from V and 1 base from J, with 14 bases between. The CDR3 runs 16 residues. The DNA for the CDR3 is TGTGCCAGCAGTGTCATACGACAGTTGAACACCGGGGAGCTGTTTTTT. Its translation: CASSVIRQLNTGELFF.

The chain couples TRBV7-2 to TRBJ2-5; tentatively, D is TRBD2 (6 bases). This CDR3 spans 16 amino acids. Germline CDR1 SGHTA, CDR2 FQGNSA. Trimming took 1 base from V and 4 from J, leaving 16 bases between them. In DNA, the CDR3 is TGTGCCAGCAGCTTAGGGGGGGTGGCTTTCGGAGAGACCCAGTACTTC. Its protein is CASSLGGVAFGETQYF.

This CDR3 reads CASSRQGDQPQHF. The CDR3 DNA is TGTGCCAGCTCACGGCAGGGGGATCAGCCCCAGCATTTT. The rearrangement uses TRBV18 and TRBJ1-5; 7 bases match TRBD1. Trimming took 4 bases from V and 5 from J; bases not matched to a gene: 2. The germline CDR1 and CDR2 sequences are KGHSH and LQKENI. The length of the CDR3 is 13 residues.

The chain joins TRBV12-5 to TRBJ2-6; unclear D gene. The germline V gene has CDR1 LGHNT and CDR2 FRNRAP. This CDR3 comprises 17 residues. V was clipped by 1 base and J by 5 bases, with 15 bases between them. CDR3 residues: CASGLGRAMGWANVLTF. DNA for the CDR3: TGTGCTAGTGGTTTGGGCAGAGCGATGGGGTGGGCCAACGTCCTGACTTTC.

V usage is TRBV19 and J usage is TRBJ2-2; D is undetermined. The CDR3 contains 12 residues. Trimming removed 7 bases at V and 4 bases at J, with 7 bases between. Per the germline V gene, CDR1 is LNHDA and CDR2 is SQIVND (reference sequence). The CDR3 here is CASIQRTGELFF. In DNA form, the CDR3 reads TGTGCCAGTATCCAGCGCACCGGGGAGCTGTTTTTT.